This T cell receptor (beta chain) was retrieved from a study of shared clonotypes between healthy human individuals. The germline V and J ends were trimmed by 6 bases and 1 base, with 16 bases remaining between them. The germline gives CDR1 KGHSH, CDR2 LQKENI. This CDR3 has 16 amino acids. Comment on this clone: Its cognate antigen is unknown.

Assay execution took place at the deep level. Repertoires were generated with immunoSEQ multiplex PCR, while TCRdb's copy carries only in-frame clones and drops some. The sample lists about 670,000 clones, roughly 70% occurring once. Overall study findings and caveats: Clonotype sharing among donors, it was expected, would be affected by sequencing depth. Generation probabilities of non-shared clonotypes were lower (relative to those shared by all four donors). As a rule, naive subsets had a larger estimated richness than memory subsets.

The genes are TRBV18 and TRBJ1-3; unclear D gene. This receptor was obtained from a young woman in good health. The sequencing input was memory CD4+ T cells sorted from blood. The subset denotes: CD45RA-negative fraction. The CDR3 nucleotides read TGTGCCAGCTCCCGAAACCCCGCAGTTTCTGGAAACACCATATATTTT. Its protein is CASSRNPAVSGNTIYF.